The source of this T cell receptor (beta chain) is a study of shared clonotypes between healthy human individuals. Note on this clone: Its matching antigen is unknown.

V dropped 3 bases and J dropped 5 bases, with 17 bases sitting between them. Germline CDR1 and CDR2: LNHNV and YYDKDF (reference sequence). The CDR3 is 15 amino acids. In the source study's methods: In the immunoSEQ data, sequences were junction-only and lacked quality scores, so filtering differed. Sequenced by immunoSEQ multiplex PCR; TCRdb stores in-frame clones only, minus some. D and trimming were read from the DNA, whereas the V and J calls and clone size are those reported in that table. Of 1,400,000 or so clones listed, 97% to 99% were seen once; the top ten hold approximately 0.4%. Study conclusions and caveats: Relative to memory subsets, naive subsets generally showed larger estimated richness.

Sequencing was performed on naive CD4+ T cells sorted from blood. This sample's subset: CD45RA+ positively selected. The rearrangement joins TRBV15 to TRBJ2-7, with a possible D match to TRBD1 (6 bases). This receptor was identified in a man younger than 40 in good health. CDR3 protein: CATSSYQGLSDEQYF. CDR3 in DNA: TGTGCCACCAGCAGTTACCAGGGGTTGAGTGACGAGCAGTACTTC.